The next 12 T cell receptor beta chains were all read from a single sample in a study of blood T cell repertoires in COVID-19 (dated by TCRdb to about 2020). Library preparation used the immunoSEQ multiplex PCR assay. In TCRdb, the immuneACCESS table is reduced to in-frame sequences with V and J assigned. These tables do not hold every clone; where another copy was compared, an unresolved V gene accounts for under half, and the others remain unexplained. This sample gives 450,000 to 500,000 clones in total; approximately 83% of them show up just once. 3% to 3.5% of the sample rests with the top ten. Sequencing input: peripheral blood. These receptors all come from a human donor in a cohort sampled during active COVID-19.

This chain links TRBV7-2 with TRBJ2-5, with D tentatively TRBD2 (6 bases). Germline CDR1 SGHTA, CDR2 FQGNSA. This CDR3 is built from 17 residues. Deletions cut 3 bases from V and 1 base from J, with 18 bases between. CDR3 loop: CASSLRRSPSAQETQYF. CDR3 sequence (DNA): TGTGCCAGCAGCTTGCGAAGGAGTCCTAGCGCCCAAGAGACCCAGTACTTC.

The chain recombines TRBV9 with TRBJ1-1, with 8 bases aligning to TRBD1. Germline V CDR1 and CDR2: SGDLS, YYNGEE. V lost 3 bases, J lost 4 bases, and 2 bases stayed unmatched. The CDR3 contains 13 residues. Here the CDR3 reads CASSEGQVTEAFF. Written as DNA, the CDR3 is TGTGCCAGCAGCGAGGGACAGGTCACTGAAGCTTTCTTT.

This clone was seen once. The chain uses TRBV7-2 and TRBJ1-5; 12 bases agree with TRBD1. The CDR3 consists of 18 residues. V lost 6 bases to trimming and J lost 7 bases; unmatched junction nucleotides: 16. CDR1 and CDR2 (germline): SGHTA, FQGNSA. In DNA form, the CDR3 reads TGTGCCAGCAGTCCTTGGGTCGGGACAGGGGGCGCGAAACAGCCCCAGCATTTT. Translated, it gives CASSPWVGTGGAKQPQHF.

This sequence joins TRBV19 and TRBJ2-2; D unresolved. Trimming pared 6 bases from V and 1 base from J, leaving 9 bases between. Germline CDR1 and CDR2: LNHDA and SQIVND (reference sequence). The CDR3 has 14 amino acids. CDR3 bases: TGTGCCAGTAGGATCGATAGGAACACCGGGGAGCTGTTTTTT. Encoded protein: CASRIDRNTGELFF.

This clone has a single count. This CDR3 is CASSTGGMNTEAFF. CDR3 nucleotides: TGTGCCAGCTCGACGGGAGGGATGAACACTGAAGCTTTCTTT. This chain uses TRBV18 with TRBJ1-1, with unresolved D. The CDR3 covers 14 residues. V was shortened by 6 bases and J by 0 bases, with 11 bases between the two germline ends. Germline loops: CDR1 KGHSH, CDR2 LQKENI.

The chain combines TRBV15 with TRBJ2-1, with TRBD2 identical over 11 bases. CDR3 length: 16 amino acids. The germline V gene encodes CDR1 LNHNV and CDR2 YYDKDF (reference sequence). With V trimmed by 8 bases and J by 1 base, 7 bases remained unmatched. The CDR3 DNA reads as TGTGCCACCTTTCCGGGACTAGCGGTATCCTACAATGAGCAGTTCTTC. Translation gives CATFPGLAVSYNEQFF.

DNA for the CDR3: TGTGCCAGTAGTATAGGAGCGGGAGCGGCAGATACGCAGTATTTT. Translating gives CASSIGAGAADTQYF. V usage is TRBV19 and J usage is TRBJ2-3, with TRBD2 identical over 8 bases. The ends lost 1 base at V and 4 bases at J; junction bases unmatched: 4. The germline CDR1 and CDR2 sequences are LNHDA and SQIVND (reference sequence). CDR3 length equals 15 residues.

This CDR3 is CASRWGSTIEQYF. The DNA for the CDR3 is TGTGCCAGTCGATGGGGCAGCACTATCGAGCAGTACTTC. This chain connects TRBV12-3 or TRBV12-4 to TRBJ2-7; tentatively, D is TRBD1 (5 bases). The CDR3 spans 13 residues. Trimming removed 9 bases from V and 6 bases from J, with 18 bases in between.

The chain has TRBV7-9 and TRBJ2-5, with 10 bases identical to TRBD2. The V gene end was trimmed by 1 base and the J gene end by 5 bases; junction bases not matched to a gene: 4. Germline assignment: CDR1 SEHNR and CDR2 FQNEAQ (reference sequence). The CDR3 has 15 residues. Here the CDR3 reads CASSLGAGGPETQYF. CDR3 DNA: TGTGCCAGCAGCTTAGGAGCGGGAGGGCCCGAGACCCAGTACTTC.

The chain has TRBV7-2 and TRBJ2-4; D perhaps matches TRBD1 (6 bases). This CDR3 is built from 15 residues. Trimming took off 4 bases at V and 2 bases at J, with 12 bases between the two ends. Germline-derived CDR1 and CDR2 are SGHTA and FQGNSA. CDR3: CASSSGQKTKNIQYF. The CDR3, as DNA: TGTGCCAGCAGCTCGGGACAAAAGACCAAAAACATTCAGTACTTC.

V and J are TRBV5-4 and TRBJ2-7; 9 bases map to TRBD1. Germline assignment: CDR1 SGHNT and CDR2 YYREEE (reference sequence). J lost 0 bases, V lost 4 bases, and 8 bases had no gene match. The CDR3 sequence is 16 residues long. As DNA, the CDR3 is TGTGCCAGCAGCCCATACCGGACAGGGGTCTCCTACGAGCAGTACTTC. Protein sequence: CASSPYRTGVSYEQYF.

The gene calls are TRBV6-5 and TRBJ1-2; 9 nucleotides align to TRBD1. Unmatched junction bases numbered 4, after V lost 4 bases and J lost 4 bases. Germline loops: CDR1 MNHEY, CDR2 SVGAGI. This CDR3 is 14 amino acids long. In nucleotides, the CDR3 is TGTGCCAGCAGTTCAAGGGGACAGGGCTATGGCTACACCTTC. Translated, it gives CASSSRGQGYGYTF.